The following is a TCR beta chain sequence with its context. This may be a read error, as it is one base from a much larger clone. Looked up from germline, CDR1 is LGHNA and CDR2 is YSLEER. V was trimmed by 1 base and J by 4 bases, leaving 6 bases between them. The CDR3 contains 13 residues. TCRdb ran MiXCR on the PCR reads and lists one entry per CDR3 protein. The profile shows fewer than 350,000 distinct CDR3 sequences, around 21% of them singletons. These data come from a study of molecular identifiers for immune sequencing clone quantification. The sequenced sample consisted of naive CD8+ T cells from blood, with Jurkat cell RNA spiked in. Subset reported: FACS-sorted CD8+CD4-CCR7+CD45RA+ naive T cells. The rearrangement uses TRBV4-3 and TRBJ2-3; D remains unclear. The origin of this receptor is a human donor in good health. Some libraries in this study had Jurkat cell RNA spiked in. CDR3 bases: TGCGCCAGCAGCCAAGCAAGCGCAGATACGCAGTATTTT. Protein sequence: CASSQASADTQYF.